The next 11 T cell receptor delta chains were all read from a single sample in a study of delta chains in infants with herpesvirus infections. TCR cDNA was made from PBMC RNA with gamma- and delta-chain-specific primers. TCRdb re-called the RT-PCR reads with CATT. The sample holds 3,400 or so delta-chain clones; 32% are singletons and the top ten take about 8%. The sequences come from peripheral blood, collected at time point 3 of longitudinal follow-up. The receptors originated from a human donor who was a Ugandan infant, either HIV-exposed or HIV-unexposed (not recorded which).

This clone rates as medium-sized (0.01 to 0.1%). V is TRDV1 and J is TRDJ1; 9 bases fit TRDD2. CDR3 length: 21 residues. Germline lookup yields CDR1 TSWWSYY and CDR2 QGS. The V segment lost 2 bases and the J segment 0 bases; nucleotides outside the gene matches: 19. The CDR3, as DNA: TGTGCTCTTGGGGAAGAGCCTTCCTACGAGGGGTGGGGCCCTTACACCGATAAACTCATCTTT. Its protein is CALGEEPSYEGWGPYTDKLIF.

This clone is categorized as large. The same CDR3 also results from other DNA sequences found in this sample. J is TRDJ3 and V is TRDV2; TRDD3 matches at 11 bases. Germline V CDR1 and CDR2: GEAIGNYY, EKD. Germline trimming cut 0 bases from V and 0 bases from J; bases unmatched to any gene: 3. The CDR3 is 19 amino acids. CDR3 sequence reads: CACDTVLGDNSWDTRQMFF. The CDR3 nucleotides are TGTGCCTGTGACACCGTACTGGGGGATAACTCCTGGGACACCCGACAGATGTTTTTC.

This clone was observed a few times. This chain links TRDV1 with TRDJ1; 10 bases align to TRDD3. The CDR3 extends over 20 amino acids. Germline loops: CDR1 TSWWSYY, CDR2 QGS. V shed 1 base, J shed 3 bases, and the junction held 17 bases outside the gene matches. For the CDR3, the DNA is TGTGCTCTTGGGGAACGAAAGAACCTACCCCGTACTGGGGGATCCGATAAACTCATCTTT. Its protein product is CALGERKNLPRTGGSDKLIF.

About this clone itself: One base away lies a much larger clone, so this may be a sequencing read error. For the CDR3, the DNA is TGTGCTCTTGGGGAACTACTGGGGGGCTACACCAATAAACTCATCTTT. It specifies CALGELLGGYTNKLIF. The gene calls are TRDV1 and TRDJ1; 8 bases agree with TRDD3. The germline gives CDR1 TSWWSYY, CDR2 QGS. The CDR3 is made up of 16 amino acids.

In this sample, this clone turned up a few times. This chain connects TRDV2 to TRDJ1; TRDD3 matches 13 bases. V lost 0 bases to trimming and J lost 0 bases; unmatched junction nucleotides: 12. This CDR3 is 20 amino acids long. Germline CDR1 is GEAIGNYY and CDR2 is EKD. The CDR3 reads CACDTMTGGYASLYTDKLIF. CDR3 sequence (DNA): TGTGCCTGTGACACCATGACTGGGGGATACGCGTCCCTGTACACCGATAAACTCATCTTT.

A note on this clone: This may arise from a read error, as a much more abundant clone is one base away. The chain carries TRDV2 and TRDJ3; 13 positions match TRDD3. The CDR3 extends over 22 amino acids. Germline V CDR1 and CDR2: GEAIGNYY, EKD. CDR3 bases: TGTGCCTGTGACATCCTAGTACTGGGGGATACGGAGGAATCCTGGGACACCCGACAGATATTTTTC. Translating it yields CACDILVLGDTEESWDTRQIFF.

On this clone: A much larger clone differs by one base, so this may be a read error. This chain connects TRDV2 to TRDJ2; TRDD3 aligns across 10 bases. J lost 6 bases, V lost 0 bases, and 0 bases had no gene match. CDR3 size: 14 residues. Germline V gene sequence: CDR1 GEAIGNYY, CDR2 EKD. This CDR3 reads CACDTWGIPAQLFF. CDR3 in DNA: TGTGCCTGTGACACCTGGGGGATACCAGCACAACTCTTCTTT.

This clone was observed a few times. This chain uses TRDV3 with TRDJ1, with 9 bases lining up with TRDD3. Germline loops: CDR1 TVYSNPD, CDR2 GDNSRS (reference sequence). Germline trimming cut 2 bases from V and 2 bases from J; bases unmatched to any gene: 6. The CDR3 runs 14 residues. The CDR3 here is CAFRGDTPTDKLIF. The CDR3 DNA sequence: TGTGCCTTTCGGGGGGATACTCCGACCGATAAACTCATCTTT.

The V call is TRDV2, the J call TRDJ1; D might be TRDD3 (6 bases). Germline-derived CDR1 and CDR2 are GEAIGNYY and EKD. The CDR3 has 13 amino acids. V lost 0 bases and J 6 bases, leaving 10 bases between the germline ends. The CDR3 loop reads CACDTWGGNKLIF. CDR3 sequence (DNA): TGTGCCTGTGACACCTGGGGGGGAAATAAACTCATCTTT.

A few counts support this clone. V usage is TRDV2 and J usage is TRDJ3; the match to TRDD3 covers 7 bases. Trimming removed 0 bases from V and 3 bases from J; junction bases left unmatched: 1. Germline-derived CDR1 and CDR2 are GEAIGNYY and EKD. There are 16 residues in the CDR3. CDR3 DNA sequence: TGTGCCTGTGACACCTGGGGATACTGGGACACCCGACAGATGTTTTTC. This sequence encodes CACDTWGYWDTRQMFF.

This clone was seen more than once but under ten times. The CDR3 spells CASMASWGIRQYTDKLIF. DNA for the CDR3: TGTGCCTCCATGGCCTCCTGGGGGATACGCCAGTACACCGATAAACTCATCTTT. This chain uses TRDV3 with TRDJ1, with TRDD3 matching 12 bases. Unmatched junction bases numbered 15, after V lost 4 bases and J lost 0 bases. This CDR3 is 18 amino acids long. Germline CDR1 is TVYSNPD and CDR2 is GDNSRS (reference sequence).